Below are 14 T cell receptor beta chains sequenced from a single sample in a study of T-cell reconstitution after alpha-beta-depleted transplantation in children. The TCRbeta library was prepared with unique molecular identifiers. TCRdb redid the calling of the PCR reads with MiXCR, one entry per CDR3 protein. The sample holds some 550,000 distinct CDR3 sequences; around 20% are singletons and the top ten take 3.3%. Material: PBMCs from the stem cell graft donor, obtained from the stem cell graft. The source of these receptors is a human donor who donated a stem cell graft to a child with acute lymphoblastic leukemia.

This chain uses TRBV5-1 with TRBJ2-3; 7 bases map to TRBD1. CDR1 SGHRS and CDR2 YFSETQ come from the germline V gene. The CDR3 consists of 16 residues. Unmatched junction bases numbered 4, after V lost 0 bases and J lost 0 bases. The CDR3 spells CASSLGGTASTDTQYF. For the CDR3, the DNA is TGCGCCAGCAGCTTGGGGGGGACAGCAAGCACAGATACGCAGTATTTT. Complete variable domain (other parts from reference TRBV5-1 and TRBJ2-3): KAGVTQTPRYLIKTRGQQVTLSCSPISGHRSVSWYQQTPGQGLQFLFEYFSETQRNKGNFPGRFSGRQFSNSRSEMNVSTLELGDSALYLCASSLGGTASTDTQYFGPGTRLTVL.

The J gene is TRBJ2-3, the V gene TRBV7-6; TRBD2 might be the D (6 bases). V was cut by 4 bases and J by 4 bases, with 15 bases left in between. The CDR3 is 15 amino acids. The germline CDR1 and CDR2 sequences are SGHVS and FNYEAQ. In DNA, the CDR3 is TGTGCCAGCAGCTCGGCGGGATGGGGATCAGATACGCAGTATTTT. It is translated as CASSSAGWGSDTQYF. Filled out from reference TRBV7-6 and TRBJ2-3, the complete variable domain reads GAGVSQSPRYKVTKRGQDVALRCDPISGHVSLYWYRQALGQGPEFLTYFNYEAQQDKSGLPNDRFSAERPEGSISTLTIQRTEQRDSAMYRCASSSAGWGSDTQYFGPGTRLTVL.

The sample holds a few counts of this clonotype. The CDR3: CASSLSGGQGDYGYTF. The CDR3 nucleotides are TGCGCCAGCAGCTTGAGTGGTGGACAGGGGGACTATGGCTACACCTTC. The genes are TRBV5-1 and TRBJ1-2, with 10 bases aligning to TRBD1. CDR3 length: 16 amino acids. Germline trimming cut 1 base from V and 3 bases from J; bases unmatched to any gene: 6. Germline values: CDR1 SGHRS, CDR2 YFSETQ.

The CDR3 is CAWSGGAETQYF. The CDR3 DNA reads TGTGCCTGGAGTGGAGGGGCCGAGACCCAGTACTTC. This chain joins TRBV30 and TRBJ2-5; perhaps D is TRBD1 or TRBD2 (5 bases each). CDR3 length equals 12 residues. CDR1 is GTSNPN, CDR2 SVGIG, per germline (reference sequence). V lost 1 base and J lost 5, with 8 bases in between.

CDR3 DNA: TGTGCCAGCTCCCGACTAGCGGGAGACGCGAATGAGCAGTTCTTC. This encodes CASSRLAGDANEQFF. The V call is TRBV18, the J call TRBJ2-1, with TRBD2 matching over 12 bases. The ends lost 6 bases at V and 7 bases at J; junction bases unmatched: 7. This CDR3 comprises 15 residues. Per germline, CDR1 KGHSH and CDR2 LQKENI.

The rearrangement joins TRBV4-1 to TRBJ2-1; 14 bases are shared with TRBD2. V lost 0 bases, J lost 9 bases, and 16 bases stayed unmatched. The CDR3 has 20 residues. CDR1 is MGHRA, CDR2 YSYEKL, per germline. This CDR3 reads CASSQDPITTRLAGGVEQFF. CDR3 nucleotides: TGCGCCAGCAGCCAAGATCCCATAACTACTCGACTAGCGGGAGGGGTTGAGCAGTTCTTC.

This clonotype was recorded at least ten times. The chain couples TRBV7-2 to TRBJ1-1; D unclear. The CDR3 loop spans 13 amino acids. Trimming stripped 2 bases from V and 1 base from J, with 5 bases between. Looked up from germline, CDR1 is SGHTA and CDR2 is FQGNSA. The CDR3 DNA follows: TGTGCCAGCAGCTTATGGCAGAACACTGAAGCTTTCTTT. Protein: CASSLWQNTEAFF.

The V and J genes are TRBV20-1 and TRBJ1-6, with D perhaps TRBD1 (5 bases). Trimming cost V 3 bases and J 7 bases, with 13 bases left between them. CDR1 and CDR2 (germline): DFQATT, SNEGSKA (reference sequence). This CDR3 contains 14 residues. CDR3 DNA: TGCAGTGCTAGGTCCCGGGACGGGAATTCACCCCTCCACTTT. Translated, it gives CSARSRDGNSPLHF.

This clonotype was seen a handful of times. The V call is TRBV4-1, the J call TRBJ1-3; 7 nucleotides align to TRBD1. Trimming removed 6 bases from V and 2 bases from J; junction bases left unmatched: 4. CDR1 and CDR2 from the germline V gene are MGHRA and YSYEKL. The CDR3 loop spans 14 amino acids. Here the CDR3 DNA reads TGCGCCAGCAGGGGTACAGGGGCTGGAAACACCATATATTTT. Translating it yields CASRGTGAGNTIYF.

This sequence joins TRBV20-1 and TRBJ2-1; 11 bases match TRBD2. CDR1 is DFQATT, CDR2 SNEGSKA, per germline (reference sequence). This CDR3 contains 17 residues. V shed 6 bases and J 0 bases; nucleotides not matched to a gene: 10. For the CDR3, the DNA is TGCAGTGCCTCTAGGGGACTAGCGGAGAGCTCCTACAATGAGCAGTTCTTC. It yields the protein CSASRGLAESSYNEQFF.

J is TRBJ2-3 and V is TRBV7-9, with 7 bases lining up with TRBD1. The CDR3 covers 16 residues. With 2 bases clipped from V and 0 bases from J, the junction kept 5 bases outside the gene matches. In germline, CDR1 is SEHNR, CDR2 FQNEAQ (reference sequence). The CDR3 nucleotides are TGTGCCAGCAGCTTACTAGGGGGCGGAAGCACAGATACGCAGTATTTT. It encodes CASSLLGGGSTDTQYF.

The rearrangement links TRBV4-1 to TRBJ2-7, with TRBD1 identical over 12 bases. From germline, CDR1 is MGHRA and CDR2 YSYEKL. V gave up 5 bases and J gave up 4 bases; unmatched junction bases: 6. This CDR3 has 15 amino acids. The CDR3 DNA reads TGCGCCAGCAGCAACCGGGACAGGGGGCTGTACGAGCAGTACTTC. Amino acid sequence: CASSNRDRGLYEQYF.

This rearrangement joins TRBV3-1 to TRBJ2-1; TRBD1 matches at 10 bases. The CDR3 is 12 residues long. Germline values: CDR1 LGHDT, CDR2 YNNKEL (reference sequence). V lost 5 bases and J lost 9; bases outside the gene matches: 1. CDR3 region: CASSDRGPEQFF. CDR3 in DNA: TGTGCCAGCAGCGACAGGGGGCCTGAGCAGTTCTTC.

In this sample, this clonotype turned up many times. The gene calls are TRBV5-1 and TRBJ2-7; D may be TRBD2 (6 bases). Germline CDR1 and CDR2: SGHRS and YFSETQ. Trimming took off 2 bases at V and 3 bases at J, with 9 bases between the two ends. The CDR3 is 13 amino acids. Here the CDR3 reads CASSFPGVYEQYF. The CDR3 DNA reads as TGCGCCAGCAGCTTCCCGGGGGTCTACGAGCAGTACTTC.